This TCR beta chain was sequenced in a study of T-cell memory formation after mild COVID-19. The junction had 9 bases not matched to a gene; V was cut back by 9 bases and J by 8 bases. CDR3 length equals 12 residues. TCR alpha and TCR beta cDNA libraries carrying sample barcodes and UMIs came from 5'RACE with constant-segment primers. TCRdb called the 5' RACE reads again in MiXCR, with one record for every CDR3 protein. The top ten clones hold under 15% of a sample with approximately 500,000 distinct CDR3 sequences, about 23% of them seen once. Regarding this clonotype: Its cognate antigen is unknown.

Study-wide results and caveats: Some clones that responded were present in memory (sampled pre-infection), which suggests cross-reactive memory joined.

The sequenced sample was PBMCs or a T cell subset sorted from them (not recorded which). This receptor was taken from an adult woman who had mild COVID-19 (a few samples of this study predate the infection). Cell type and time point are not known. The chain recombines TRBV12-3 or TRBV12-4 with TRBJ1-2, with TRBD1 matching over 7 bases. In nucleotides, the CDR3 is TGTGCCAGTAAGCCAGGGACAGACGGCTACACCTTC. As protein: CASKPGTDGYTF.